This TCR beta chain was sequenced for a study of cytomegalovirus exposure and HLA in healthy donors. The study, taken as a whole, reports: Most TCR beta V segments were productive about 87% or about 30% of the time in an earlier analysis. Reports state that TCR beta sequences accurately predicted most subjects' HLA-A and HLA-B alleles.

The PCR was carried out with 60 Vbeta primers and 13 Jbeta primers. Assay used: immunoSEQ multiplex PCR; TCRdb lists only in-frame clones, some missing. The sample gives around 140,000 clones, approximately 80% of which show up once; about 2.4% is in the top ten. The CDR3 is made up of 17 amino acids. V was clipped by 5 bases and J by 7 bases; unmatched bases: 15. Germline loops: CDR1 SGHAT, CDR2 FQNNGV. As regards this clone: Its antigen remains unidentified.

The sequencing input was PBMCs. This TCR came from a woman younger than 35 in good health and CMV-seropositive. This chain connects TRBV11-2 to TRBJ2-1; 9 bases are shared with TRBD2. Here the CDR3 DNA reads TGTGCCAGCAGCCGCCATCAGATAATAGCGGGGGAGAATGAGCAGTTCTTC. It codes for CASSRHQIIAGENEQFF.